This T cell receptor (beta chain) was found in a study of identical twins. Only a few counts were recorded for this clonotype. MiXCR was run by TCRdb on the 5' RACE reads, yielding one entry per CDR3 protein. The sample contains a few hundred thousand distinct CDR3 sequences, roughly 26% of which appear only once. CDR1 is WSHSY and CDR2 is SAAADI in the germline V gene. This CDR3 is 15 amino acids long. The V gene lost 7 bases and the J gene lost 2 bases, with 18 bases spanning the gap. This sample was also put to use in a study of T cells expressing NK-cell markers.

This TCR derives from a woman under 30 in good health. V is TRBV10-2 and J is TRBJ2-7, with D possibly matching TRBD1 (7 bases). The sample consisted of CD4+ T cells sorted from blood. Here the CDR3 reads CASMAGGIKPYEQYF. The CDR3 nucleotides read TGCGCCAGCATGGCAGGGGGGATCAAACCCTACGAGCAGTACTTC.